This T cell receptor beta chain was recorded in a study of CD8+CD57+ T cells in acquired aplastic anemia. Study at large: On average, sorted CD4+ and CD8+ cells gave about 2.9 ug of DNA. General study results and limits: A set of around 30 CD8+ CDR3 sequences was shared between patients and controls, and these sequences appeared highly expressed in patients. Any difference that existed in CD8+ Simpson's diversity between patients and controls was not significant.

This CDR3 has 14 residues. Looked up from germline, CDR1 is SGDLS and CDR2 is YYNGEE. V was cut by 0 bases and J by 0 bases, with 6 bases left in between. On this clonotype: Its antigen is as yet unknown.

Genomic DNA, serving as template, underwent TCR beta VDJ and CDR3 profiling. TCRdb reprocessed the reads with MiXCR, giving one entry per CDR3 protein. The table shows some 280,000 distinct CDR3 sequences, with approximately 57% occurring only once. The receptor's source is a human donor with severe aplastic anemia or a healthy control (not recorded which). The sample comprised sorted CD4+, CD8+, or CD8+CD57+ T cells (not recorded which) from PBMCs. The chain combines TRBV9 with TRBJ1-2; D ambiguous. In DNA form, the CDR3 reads TGTGCCAGCAGCGTAGTAGCGTCTAACTATGGCTACACCTTC. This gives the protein CASSVVASNYGYTF.